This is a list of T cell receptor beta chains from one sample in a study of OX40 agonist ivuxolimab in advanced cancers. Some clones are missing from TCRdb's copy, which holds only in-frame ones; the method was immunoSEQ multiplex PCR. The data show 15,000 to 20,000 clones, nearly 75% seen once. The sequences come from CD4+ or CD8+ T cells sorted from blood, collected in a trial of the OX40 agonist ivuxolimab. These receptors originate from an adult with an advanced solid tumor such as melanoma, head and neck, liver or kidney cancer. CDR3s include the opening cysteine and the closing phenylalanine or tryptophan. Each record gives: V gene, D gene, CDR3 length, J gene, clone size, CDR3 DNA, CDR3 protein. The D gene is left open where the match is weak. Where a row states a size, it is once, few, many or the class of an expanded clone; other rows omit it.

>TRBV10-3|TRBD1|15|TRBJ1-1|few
TGTGCCATCAGTGAGTCTCACAGGGGGGACACTGAAGCTTTCTTT
CAISESHRGDTEAFF
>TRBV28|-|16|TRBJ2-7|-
TGTGCCAGCACCTTTTACCAGGGGAGGTTTACTAACGAGCAGTACTTC
CASTFYQGRFTNEQYF
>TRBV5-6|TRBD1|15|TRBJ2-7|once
TGTGCCAGCAGACCTCGGGACAGGGGTTTCGGCGAGCAGTACTTC
CASRPRDRGFGEQYF
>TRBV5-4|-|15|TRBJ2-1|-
TGTGCCAGCAGGTCCGGGCTACCGTCATACAATGAGCAGTTCTTC
CASRSGLPSYNEQFF
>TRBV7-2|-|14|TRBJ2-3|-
TGTGCCAGCAGCTTAGAGGCGGTTAGGGATACGCAGTATTTT
CASSLEAVRDTQYF
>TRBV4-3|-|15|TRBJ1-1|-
TGCGCCAGCAGCCAAGAAGCGGGAATTAACACTGAAGCTTTCTTT
CASSQEAGINTEAFF
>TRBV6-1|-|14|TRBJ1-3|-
TGTGCCAGCAGTGACGGTGTCTCTGGAAACACCATATATTTT
CASSDGVSGNTIYF
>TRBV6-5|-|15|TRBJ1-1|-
TGTGCCAGCAGTTACTCGGAGGGGGTAGGCACTGAAGCTTTCTTT
CASSYSEGVGTEAFF
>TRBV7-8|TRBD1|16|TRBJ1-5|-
TGTGCCAGCAGCTTAGATGCAGGGGGGAGCAATCAGCCCCAGCATTTT
CASSLDAGGSNQPQHF
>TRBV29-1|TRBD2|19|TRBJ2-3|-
TGCAGCGTTGGAGGAGGGACTAGCGTTAATTTGGCCCTCACAGATACGCAGTATTTT
CSVGGGTSVNLALTDTQYF
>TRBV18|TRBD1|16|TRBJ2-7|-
TGTGCCAGCTCACCACCGGAGACAGGGGGCTCTGACGAGCAGTACTTC
CASSPPETGGSDEQYF
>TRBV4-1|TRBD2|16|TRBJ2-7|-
TGCGCCAGCAGCCAAGATCGGCAGGGCGGGGGTTACGAGCAGTACTTC
CASSQDRQGGGYEQYF
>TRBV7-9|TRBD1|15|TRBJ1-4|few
TGTGCCAGCAGCCTCCTGACAGGGGGAGATGAAAAACTGTTTTTT
CASSLLTGGDEKLFF
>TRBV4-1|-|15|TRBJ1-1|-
TGCGCCAGCAGCCTATCCCGAGGGGGGGGGACTGAAGCTTTCTTT
CASSLSRGGGTEAFF
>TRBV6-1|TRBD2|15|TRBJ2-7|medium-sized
TGTGCCAGCAGGGCCCTAGCGGGAGTGATCAACGAGCAGTACTTC
CASRALAGVINEQYF